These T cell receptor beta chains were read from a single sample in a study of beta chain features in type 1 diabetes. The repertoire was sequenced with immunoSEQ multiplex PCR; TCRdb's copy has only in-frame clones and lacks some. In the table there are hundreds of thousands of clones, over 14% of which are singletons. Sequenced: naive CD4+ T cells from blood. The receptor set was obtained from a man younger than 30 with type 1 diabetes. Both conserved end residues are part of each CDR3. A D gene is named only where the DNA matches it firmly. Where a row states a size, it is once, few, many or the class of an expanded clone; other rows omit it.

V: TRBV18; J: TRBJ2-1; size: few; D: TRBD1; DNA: TGTGCCAGCTCAACAGGGGTGAATGAGCAGTTCTTC; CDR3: CASSTGVNEQFF
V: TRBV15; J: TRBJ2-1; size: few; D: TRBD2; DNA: TGTGCCACCAGCAGAGATGCACTAGCGGGCAATGAGCAGTTCTTC; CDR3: CATSRDALAGNEQFF
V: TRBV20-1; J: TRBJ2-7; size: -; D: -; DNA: TGCAGTGCTACTATACTCTACGAGCAGTACTTC; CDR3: CSATILYEQYF
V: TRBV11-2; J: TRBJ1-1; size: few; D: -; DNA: TGTGCCAGCAGCCACCTAGGGAGGTTTGAAGCTTTCTTT; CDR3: CASSHLGRFEAFF
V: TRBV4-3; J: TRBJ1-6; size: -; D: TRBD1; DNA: TGCGCCAGCAGCCAAAACCGGGACAGTTATAATTCACCCCTCCACTTT; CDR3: CASSQNRDSYNSPLHF
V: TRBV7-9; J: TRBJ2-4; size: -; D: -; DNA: TGTGCCAGCAGCTTAGGGGCAGGAATAGCCAAAAACATTCAGTACTTC; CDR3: CASSLGAGIAKNIQYF
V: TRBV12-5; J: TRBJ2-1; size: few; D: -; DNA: TGTGCTAGTGGCCCCGCGGCCGGCAATGAGCAGTTCTTC; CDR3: CASGPAAGNEQFF
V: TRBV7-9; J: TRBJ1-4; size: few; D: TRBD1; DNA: TGTGCCAGCAGCTTTACAGGGGGCGCGGGAGAAAAACTGTTTTTT; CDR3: CASSFTGGAGEKLFF
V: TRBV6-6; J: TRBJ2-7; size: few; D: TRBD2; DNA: TGTGCCAGCAGGGCGAGGGAGGGAGAATACGAGCAGTACTTC; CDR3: CASRAREGEYEQYF
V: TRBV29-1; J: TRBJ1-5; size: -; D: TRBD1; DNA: TGCAGCGTTCGACAGGGGGCTGAGCCCCAGCATTTT; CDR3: CSVRQGAEPQHF
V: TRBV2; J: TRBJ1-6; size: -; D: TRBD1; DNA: TGTGCCAGCAGTGAGCAGACAGGGACTAATTCACCCCTCCACTTT; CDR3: CASSEQTGTNSPLHF
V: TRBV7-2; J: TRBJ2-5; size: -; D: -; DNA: TGTGCCAGCAGCTCGCAGAAGCGGAAACAAGAGACCCAGTACTTC; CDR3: CASSSQKRKQETQYF
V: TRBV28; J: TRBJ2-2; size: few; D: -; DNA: TGTGCCAGCATAAGGGGTTCTACCGGGGAGCTGTTTTTT; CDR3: CASIRGSTGELFF
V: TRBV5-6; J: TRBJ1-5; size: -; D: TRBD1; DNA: TGTGCCAGCAGCTTGGACAGGGGTCAGCCCCAGCATTTT; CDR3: CASSLDRGQPQHF
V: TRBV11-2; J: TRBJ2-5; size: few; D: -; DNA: TGTGCCAGCAGCCCCCCTCGGGCAGGGCGGTGGGAGACCCAGTACTTC; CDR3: CASSPPRAGRWETQYF
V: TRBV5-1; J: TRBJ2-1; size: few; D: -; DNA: TGCGCCAGCAGCTTGGGTCAGAACTACAATGAGCAGTTCTTC; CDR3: CASSLGQNYNEQFF
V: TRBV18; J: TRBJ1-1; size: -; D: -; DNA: TGTGCCAGCCGGTCGGACAGCATGAACACTGAAGCTTTCTTT; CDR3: CASRSDSMNTEAFF
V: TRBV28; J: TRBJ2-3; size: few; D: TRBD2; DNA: TGTGCCAGCCTACGGGAGGCGGGCACAGATACGCAGTATTTT; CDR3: CASLREAGTDTQYF
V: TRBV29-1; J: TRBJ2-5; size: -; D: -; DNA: TGCAGCGTTCACACGGGGTTCCGAGAGACCCAGTACTTC; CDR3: CSVHTGFRETQYF
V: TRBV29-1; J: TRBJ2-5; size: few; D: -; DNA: TGCAGCGTTGTCCAGTACCAAGAGACCCAGTACTTC; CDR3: CSVVQYQETQYF
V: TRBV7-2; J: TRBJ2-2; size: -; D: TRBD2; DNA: TGTGCCAGCAGCCCACGAATTAGAGTAGCGGGCCTCCGGGGCGAGCTGTTTTTT; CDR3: CASSPRIRVAGLRGELFF
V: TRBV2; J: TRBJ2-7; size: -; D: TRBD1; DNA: TGTGCCAGTATGGACCTGACAGGGGCCTACGAGCAGTACTTC; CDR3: CASMDLTGAYEQYF
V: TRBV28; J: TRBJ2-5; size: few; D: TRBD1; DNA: TGTGCCAGCAGTTTATGGGACAGGGGGCGGCAAGAGACCCAGTACTTC; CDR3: CASSLWDRGRQETQYF
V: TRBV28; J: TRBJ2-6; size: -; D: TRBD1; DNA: TGTGCCAGCAGTCCAACGACAGGGTGGGCCAACGTCCTGACTTTC; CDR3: CASSPTTGWANVLTF
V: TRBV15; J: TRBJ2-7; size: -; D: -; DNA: TGTGCCACCAGCAGAGACCCCGGAATTAGCGCCCACGAGCAGTACTTC; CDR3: CATSRDPGISAHEQYF
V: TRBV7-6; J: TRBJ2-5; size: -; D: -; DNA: TGTGCCAGCAGCTTAGCTCAACTAGCCCCGACCCAGTACTTC; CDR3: CASSLAQLAPTQYF
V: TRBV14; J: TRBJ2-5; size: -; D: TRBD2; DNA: TGTGCCAGCAGCCTAGCGGGAGGGATGGAGACCCAGTACTTC; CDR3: CASSLAGGMETQYF
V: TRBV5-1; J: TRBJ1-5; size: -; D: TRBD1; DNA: TGCGCCAGCAGCTTGGGGACAGGGGGCAATCAGCCCCAGCATTTT; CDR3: CASSLGTGGNQPQHF
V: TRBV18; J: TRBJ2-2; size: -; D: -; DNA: TGTGCCAGCTCACCACCCCAGAACACCGGGGAGCTGTTTTTT; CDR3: CASSPPQNTGELFF
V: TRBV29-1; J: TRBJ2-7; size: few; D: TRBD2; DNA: TGCAGCGTGGCATCTAGCGGGAACGAGCAGTACTTC; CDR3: CSVASSGNEQYF
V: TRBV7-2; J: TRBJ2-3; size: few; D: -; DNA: TGTGCCAGCAGCTCCAGAACCCTTTTTAGCACAGATACGCAGTATTTT; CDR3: CASSSRTLFSTDTQYF
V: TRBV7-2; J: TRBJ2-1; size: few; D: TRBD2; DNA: TGTGCCAGCAGCTTAGAATATGGCGGGAGTGGATACAATGAGCAGTTCTTC; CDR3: CASSLEYGGSGYNEQFF
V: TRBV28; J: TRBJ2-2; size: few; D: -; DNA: TGTGCCAGCAGTATAAACACCGGGGAGCTGTTTTTT; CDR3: CASSINTGELFF
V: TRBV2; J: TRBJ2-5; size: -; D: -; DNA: TGTGCCAGCAGTTCGCGACAGGCCCGGGAGACCCAGTACTTC; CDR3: CASSSRQARETQYF
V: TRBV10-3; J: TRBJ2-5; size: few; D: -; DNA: TGTGCCATCAGTGAGGGTAGAACAGCTCAAGAGACCCAGTACTTC; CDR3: CAISEGRTAQETQYF
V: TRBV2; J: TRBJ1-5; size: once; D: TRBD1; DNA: TGTGCCACTACCGGGACAGGGGGCGCCCAGCCCCAGCATTTT; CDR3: CATTGTGGAQPQHF
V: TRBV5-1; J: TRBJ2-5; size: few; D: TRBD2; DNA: TGCGCCAGCAGCGAGGGACTAGCGGGGCCAACCAGGGAGACCCAGTACTTC; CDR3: CASSEGLAGPTRETQYF
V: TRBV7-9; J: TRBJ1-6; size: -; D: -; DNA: TGTGCCAGCAGCCTATATTCACCCCTCCACTTT; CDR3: CASSLYSPLHF
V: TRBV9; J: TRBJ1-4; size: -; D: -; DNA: TGTGCCAGCAGCGCGGGCGGATTCCCTGGGGGCGAAAAACTGTTTTTT; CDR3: CASSAGGFPGGEKLFF
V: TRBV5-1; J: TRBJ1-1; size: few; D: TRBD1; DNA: TGCGCCAGCAGCTTGGTAACAGGGGGTAGAGGCCCTGAAGCTTTCTTT; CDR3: CASSLVTGGRGPEAFF
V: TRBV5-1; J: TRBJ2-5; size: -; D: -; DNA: TGCGCCAGCAGCTCCGGGGGAGCTCTAGAGACCCAGTACTTC; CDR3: CASSSGGALETQYF
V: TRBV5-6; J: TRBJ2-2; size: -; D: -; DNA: TGTGCCAGCAGCCCTATATCGTCCGGGGAGCTGTTTTTT; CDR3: CASSPISSGELFF
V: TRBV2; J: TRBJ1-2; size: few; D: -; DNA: TGTGCCAGCGCCCTAGTCAGCTACACCTTC; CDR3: CASALVSYTF
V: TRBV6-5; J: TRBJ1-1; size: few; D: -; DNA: TGTGCCACCAACACGGGTAACACTGAAGCTTTCTTT; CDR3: CATNTGNTEAFF
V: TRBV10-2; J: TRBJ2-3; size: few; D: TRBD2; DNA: TGCGCCACCCGACTAGCGGGGACAGATACGCAGTATTTT; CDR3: CATRLAGTDTQYF
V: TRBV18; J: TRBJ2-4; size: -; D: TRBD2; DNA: TGTGCCAGCTCACCACCTAGCGGGGCAGCCAAAAACATTCAGTACTTC; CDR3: CASSPPSGAAKNIQYF
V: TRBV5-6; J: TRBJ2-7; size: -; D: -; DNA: TGTGCCAGCAGAATACGTGGGGCTACGGAGCAGTACTTC; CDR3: CASRIRGATEQYF
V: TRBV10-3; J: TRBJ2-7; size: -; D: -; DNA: TGTGCCATCAGGACAGGTGACCTCTACGAGCAGTACTTC; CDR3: CAIRTGDLYEQYF
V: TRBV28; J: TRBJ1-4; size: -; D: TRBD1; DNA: TGTGCCAGCAGGCGGACAGGAGGTGAAAAACTGTTTTTT; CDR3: CASRRTGGEKLFF
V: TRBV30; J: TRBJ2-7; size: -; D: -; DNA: TGTGCCTGCCATCGTTTTGGGCCGGGGGGCGGAGAGCAGTACTTC; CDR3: CACHRFGPGGGEQYF
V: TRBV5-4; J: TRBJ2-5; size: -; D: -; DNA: TGTGCCAGCAGCTCGGGTGGACAAGAGACCCAGTACTTC; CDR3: CASSSGGQETQYF
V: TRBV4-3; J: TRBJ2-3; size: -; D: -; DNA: TGCGCCAGCAGCCCCCAACTAGCTCCAGATACGCAGTATTTT; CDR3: CASSPQLAPDTQYF
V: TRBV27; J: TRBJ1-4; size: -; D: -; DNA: TGTGCCAGCAAACCCCTTTTCCGCGCAACTAATGAAAAACTGTTTTTT; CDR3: CASKPLFRATNEKLFF
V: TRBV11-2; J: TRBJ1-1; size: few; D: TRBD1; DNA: TGTGCCAGCAGCTACGCAACCTGGGACAGGGGGCTGAGGACTGAAGCTTTCTTT; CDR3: CASSYATWDRGLRTEAFF
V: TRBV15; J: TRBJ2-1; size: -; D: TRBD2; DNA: TGTGCCACCAGCAGAGTACCCCAACTAGCGGGAGGGGATAATGAGCAGTTCTTC; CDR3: CATSRVPQLAGGDNEQFF
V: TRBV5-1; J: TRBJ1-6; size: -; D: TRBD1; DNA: TGCGCCAGCAGCTTACAGGGGAGTGGTTCACCCCTCCACTTT; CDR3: CASSLQGSGSPLHF
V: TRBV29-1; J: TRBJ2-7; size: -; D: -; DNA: TGCAGCGCTACCTTCGGAACCGGGGGCGAGCAGTACTTC; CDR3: CSATFGTGGEQYF
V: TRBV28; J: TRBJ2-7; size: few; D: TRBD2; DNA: TGTGCCAGCAGTTCCCGGGGGGGTCTCCCTAAAGAGCAGTACTTC; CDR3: CASSSRGGLPKEQYF
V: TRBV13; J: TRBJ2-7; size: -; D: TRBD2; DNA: TGTGCCAGCAGCTTAACTAGCGGGAGTTTGCAGCAGTACTTC; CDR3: CASSLTSGSLQQYF
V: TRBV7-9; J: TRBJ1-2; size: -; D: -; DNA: TGTGCCAGCAGCTCGTTCGACAGGATTTTCGGCTACACCTTC; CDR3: CASSSFDRIFGYTF